This entry features one T cell receptor (beta chain) sequence. The target antigen is unknown. V was clipped by 5 bases and J by 8 bases; unmatched bases: 8. Germline V gene lookup returns CDR1 MDHEN and CDR2 SYDVKM. The CDR3 loop spans 15 amino acids. This entry comes from a study of blood T cells in healthy people across ages. Study-wide results and limits: Researchers said unsorted PBMCs prevented a conclusive naive versus antigen-experienced comparison. In older individuals, TCR beta diversity per million T cells was lower, falling roughly linearly with age. Researchers report that TCR beta diversity correlated strongly with naive T cell percentage.

Together with a sample-barcoded 5' primer, a J-beta primer mix was included in a second PCR lasting about 6 to 11 cycles. TCRdb called the 5' RACE reads again in MiXCR, with one record for every CDR3 protein. This sample has around 1,000,000 distinct CDR3 sequences, with roughly two fifths found just once. Donor samples were obtained from healthy Caucasian individuals from Russia, aged about 6 to 100. Specimen: blood. This sequence joins TRBV28 and TRBJ2-1, with 11 positions matching TRBD1. This TCR came from a man aged 18 to 30 in good health. The CDR3 nucleotides read TGTGCCAGCAGTAGACCGGGACAGGGGGTCCATGAGCAGTTCTTC. The encoded protein is CASSRPGQGVHEQFF.